A selection of T cell receptor beta chains follows, all from one sample in a study of blood T cell repertoires in COVID-19. Only in-frame clones appear in the TCRdb table, and some are missing; sequencing was by immunoSEQ multiplex PCR. The sample lists about 160,000 clones, approximately 82% occurring once. Sequencing was carried out using peripheral blood. Receptors were obtained from an elderly woman with acute or convalescent COVID-19. CDR3s include the opening cysteine and the closing phenylalanine or tryptophan. D genes are given only for firm matches. Clone size is not always given. Where it is, it says once, few, many or a class for expanded clones.

size	V	J	D	CDR3	DNA
NA	TRBV27	TRBJ2-1	TRBD2	CASSSLGSGSQTSYNEQFF	TGTGCCAGCAGTTCCTTGGGGAGCGGGAGTCAAACCTCCTACAATGAGCAGTTCTTC
NA	TRBV5-3	TRBJ1-1	NA	CARSLVAGYTEAFF	TGTGCCAGAAGCTTGGTGGCAGGGTACACTGAAGCTTTCTTT
NA	TRBV27	TRBJ2-1	TRBD2	CASSLTSGDHNEQFF	TGTGCCAGCAGTCTTACTAGCGGGGACCACAATGAGCAGTTCTTC
once	TRBV6-5	TRBJ1-1	TRBD1	CASNSGQGTEAFF	TGTGCCAGCAACTCCGGACAGGGCACTGAAGCTTTCTTT
NA	TRBV7-8	TRBJ2-7	NA	CASTLGGIGTRSREQYF	TGTGCCAGCACCCTCGGGGGTATCGGGACCCGTTCTAGGGAGCAGTACTTC
NA	TRBV10-2	TRBJ2-2	NA	CASRRQSNTGELFF	TGCGCCAGCAGGCGACAGAGTAACACCGGGGAGCTGTTTTTT
few	TRBV19	TRBJ1-3	NA	CASSMPSRRGNTIYF	TGTGCCAGTAGTATGCCGTCCAGGAGGGGAAACACCATATATTTT
NA	TRBV2	TRBJ1-1	NA	CASTVRGNTEAFF	TGTGCCAGCACGGTCAGGGGGAACACTGAAGCTTTCTTT
once	TRBV5-4	TRBJ1-1	NA	CASSGRLGAEAFF	TGTGCCAGCAGTGGGAGGCTGGGGGCTGAAGCTTTCTTT
NA	TRBV4-2	TRBJ1-1	NA	CASSQATGFEAFF	TGTGCCAGCAGCCAAGCCACGGGTTTTGAAGCTTTCTTT
NA	TRBV9	TRBJ2-7	TRBD2	CASSVGPAGAYEQYF	TGTGCCAGCAGCGTAGGGCCCGCGGGGGCCTACGAGCAGTACTTC
NA	TRBV7-9	TRBJ1-1	NA	CASSLESGIEAFF	TGTGCCAGCAGCTTAGAATCGGGGATTGAAGCTTTCTTT
NA	TRBV6-1	TRBJ1-1	NA	CASSDVVPEAFF	TGTGCCAGCAGTGATGTAGTCCCTGAAGCTTTCTTT
NA	TRBV6-5	TRBJ2-1	TRBD1	CASSTPGQIKNEQFF	TGTGCCAGCAGTACACCGGGACAGATAAAAAATGAGCAGTTCTTC
NA	TRBV6-5	TRBJ1-1	NA	CASSYRGGGSEAFF	TGTGCCAGCAGTTATAGGGGTGGGGGCTCTGAAGCTTTCTTT
once	TRBV4-3	TRBJ2-1	TRBD2	CASSRQTSGTYNEQFF	TGCGCCAGCAGCCGACAGACTAGCGGGACTTACAATGAGCAGTTCTTC
many	TRBV5-4	TRBJ2-2	NA	CASSPTSSANTGELFF	TGTGCCAGCAGCCCGACTAGTTCGGCGAACACCGGGGAGCTGTTTTTT
NA	TRBV3-1/TRBV3-2	TRBJ2-2	TRBD2	CASSLRLAGDTGELFF	TGTGCCAGCAGCCTTAGGTTAGCGGGAGACACCGGGGAGCTGTTTTTT
NA	TRBV6-5	TRBJ1-2	NA	CASSPVNYGYTF	TGTGCCAGCAGTCCAGTTAACTATGGCTACACCTTC
NA	TRBV12-5	TRBJ2-1	NA	CASGRTGSNEQFF	TGTGCTAGTGGCAGAACAGGTTCAAATGAGCAGTTCTTC
once	TRBV5-5	TRBJ2-6	NA	CASSLFETELLWANVLTF	TGTGCCAGCAGCTTGTTCGAGACTGAGCTCTTGTGGGCCAACGTCCTGACTTTC
NA	TRBV7-8	TRBJ2-1	TRBD2	CASSLTSGSHNEQFF	TGTGCCAGCAGCTTAACTAGCGGGAGTCACAATGAGCAGTTCTTC
NA	TRBV3-1/TRBV3-2	TRBJ2-7	TRBD2	CASSTLAGGPGEQYF	TGTGCCAGCAGCACACTAGCGGGAGGGCCAGGCGAGCAGTACTTC
once	TRBV7-2	TRBJ2-2	TRBD2	CASSLPGLAGNTGELFF	TGTGCCAGCAGCTTACCAGGACTAGCGGGGAACACCGGGGAGCTGTTTTTT
NA	TRBV5-6	TRBJ2-7	NA	CASSMTRPYEQYF	TGTGCCAGCAGCATGACTCGACCCTACGAGCAGTACTTC
NA	TRBV7-2	TRBJ2-1	TRBD2	CASSLAGSGIEQFF	TGTGCCAGCAGCTTAGCAGGTAGCGGGATTGAGCAGTTCTTC
NA	TRBV7-9	TRBJ1-2	NA	CASSLQGGELYYGYTF	TGTGCCAGCAGCCTCCAGGGAGGGGAATTGTATTATGGCTACACCTTC
NA	TRBV19	TRBJ1-5	TRBD1	CASSPTGPYQPQHF	TGTGCCAGTAGCCCGACAGGGCCTTATCAGCCCCAGCATTTT
NA	TRBV6-5	TRBJ2-7	NA	CASSYDQVGEQYF	TGTGCCAGCAGTTACGATCAGGTCGGCGAGCAGTACTTC
NA	TRBV6-5	TRBJ1-2	TRBD1	CASRTEDRQLYGYTF	TGTGCCAGCAGGACCGAGGACAGGCAACTCTATGGCTACACCTTC
NA	TRBV4-1	TRBJ2-7	NA	CASSQESGGLQYF	TGCGCCAGCAGCCAAGAATCCGGCGGACTGCAGTACTTC
NA	TRBV19	TRBJ1-3	NA	CASSDRGTLSGNTIYF	TGTGCCAGTAGCGACCGAGGGACTTTGTCTGGAAACACCATATATTTT
NA	TRBV9	TRBJ2-7	NA	CASSVGGTGGVYEQYF	TGTGCCAGCAGCGTAGGAGGCACAGGGGGGGTCTACGAGCAGTACTTC
NA	TRBV7-9	TRBJ2-6	TRBD1	CASSLLDRGRSGANVLTF	TGTGCCAGCAGCCTCCTTGACAGGGGGAGATCTGGGGCCAACGTCCTGACTTTC
NA	TRBV7-9	TRBJ2-7	NA	CASSSQTDSYEQYF	TGTGCCAGCAGCTCACAGACAGACTCCTACGAGCAGTACTTC
few	TRBV6-2/TRBV6-3	TRBJ2-7	NA	CASSYGLANEQYF	TGTGCCAGCAGTTATGGGCTAGCGAACGAGCAGTACTTC
once	TRBV5-1	TRBJ1-1	TRBD1	CASSGGGTGWTAFF	TGCGCCAGCAGCGGAGGTGGGACAGGGTGGACGGCTTTCTTT
NA	TRBV30	TRBJ1-6	NA	CAWSDQGYSPLHF	TGTGCCTGGAGTGATCAGGGGTATTCACCCCTCCACTTT
NA	TRBV6-2/TRBV6-3	TRBJ2-7	NA	CASSFRVSSYEQYF	TGTGCCAGCAGCTTCAGGGTAAGCTCCTACGAGCAGTACTTC
NA	TRBV5-1	TRBJ1-6	NA	CASSLTGQINSPLHF	TGCGCCAGCAGCTTGACAGGACAAATTAATTCACCCCTCCACTTT
NA	TRBV7-8	TRBJ1-6	NA	CASSPPRGVSPLHF	TGTGCCAGCAGCCCCCCGCGCGGAGTTTCACCCCTCCACTTT
once	TRBV5-5	TRBJ1-1	TRBD1	CASTRDRGRGAFF	TGTGCCAGCACCCGGGACAGGGGAAGAGGAGCTTTCTTT
NA	TRBV6-2/TRBV6-3	TRBJ2-3	TRBD2	CASSYPAYQLAGDTDTQYF	TGTGCCAGCAGTTACCCGGCTTACCAACTAGCGGGGGACACAGATACGCAGTATTTT
NA	TRBV9	TRBJ1-1	TRBD1	CASTAGLSGGTEAFF	TGTGCCAGCACCGCCGGATTGTCAGGGGGCACTGAAGCTTTCTTT
NA	TRBV29-1	TRBJ2-1	NA	CSVGDEQFF	TGCAGCGTTGGAGATGAGCAGTTCTTC
NA	TRBV10-3	TRBJ2-7	TRBD1	CAISTGTASYEQYF	TGTGCCATCAGCACCGGGACAGCGTCCTACGAGCAGTACTTC
NA	TRBV10-3	TRBJ2-5	TRBD2	CAIASGEYQETQYF	TGTGCCATAGCGAGCGGGGAGTACCAAGAGACCCAGTACTTC
NA	TRBV6-2/TRBV6-3	TRBJ2-1	NA	CASSYSHLEGDYNEQFF	TGTGCCAGCAGTTACTCTCACCTTGAAGGGGACTACAATGAGCAGTTCTTC